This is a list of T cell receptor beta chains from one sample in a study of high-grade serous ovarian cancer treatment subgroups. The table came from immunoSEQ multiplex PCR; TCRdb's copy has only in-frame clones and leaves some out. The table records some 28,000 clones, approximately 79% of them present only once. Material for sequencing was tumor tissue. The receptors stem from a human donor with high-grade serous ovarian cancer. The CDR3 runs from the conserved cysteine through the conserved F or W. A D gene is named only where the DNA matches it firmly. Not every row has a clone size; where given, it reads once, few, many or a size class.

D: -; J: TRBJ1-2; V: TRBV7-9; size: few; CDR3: CASSRAGARGDYGYTF; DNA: TGTGCCAGCAGCCGCGCCGGGGCCCGAGGAGACTATGGCTACACCTTC
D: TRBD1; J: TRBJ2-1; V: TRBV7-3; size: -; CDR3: CASSPGQIYNEQFF; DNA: TGTGCCAGCAGTCCGGGACAGATTTACAATGAGCAGTTCTTC
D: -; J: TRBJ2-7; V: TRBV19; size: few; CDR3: CASRGTPYEQYF; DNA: TGTGCCAGTAGAGGGACTCCTTACGAGCAGTACTTC
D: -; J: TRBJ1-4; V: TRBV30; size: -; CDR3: CAWSAGTATNEKLFF; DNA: TGTGCCTGGAGTGCGGGTACGGCAACTAATGAAAAACTGTTTTTT
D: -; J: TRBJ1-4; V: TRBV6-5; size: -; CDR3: CASRRTANEKLFF; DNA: TGTGCCAGCAGGCGGACAGCTAATGAAAAACTGTTTTTT
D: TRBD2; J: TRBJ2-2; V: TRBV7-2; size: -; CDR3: CASSTTFTSGRTGELFF; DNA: TGTGCCAGCAGCACAACCTTCACTAGCGGGAGGACCGGGGAGCTGTTTTTT
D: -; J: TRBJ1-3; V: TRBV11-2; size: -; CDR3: CASSLIAGTGNTIYF; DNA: TGTGCCAGCAGCTTAATTGCGGGGACTGGAAACACCATATATTTT
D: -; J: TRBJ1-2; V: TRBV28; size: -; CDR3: CASTGGGEGSYGYTF; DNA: TGTGCCAGCACCGGTGGGGGGGAGGGATCCTATGGCTACACCTTC
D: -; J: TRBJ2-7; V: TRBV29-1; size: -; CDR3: CSVEGSQGEQYF; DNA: TGCAGCGTTGAAGGCAGCCAGGGGGAGCAGTACTTC
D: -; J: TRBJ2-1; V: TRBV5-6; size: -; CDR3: CASSLYREQFF; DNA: TGTGCCAGCAGCTTGTACAGGGAGCAGTTCTTC
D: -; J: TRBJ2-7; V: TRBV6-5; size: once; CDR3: CASSYTGNRYEQYF; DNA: TGTGCCAGCAGTTACACGGGGAATCGCTACGAGCAGTACTTC
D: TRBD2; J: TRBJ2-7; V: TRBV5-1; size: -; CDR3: CASSLTSSGSEEQYF; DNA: TGCGCCAGCAGCTTGACGTCTAGCGGGAGTGAAGAGCAGTACTTC
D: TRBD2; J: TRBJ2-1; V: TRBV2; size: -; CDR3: CASSLRHGLGSGEQFF; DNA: TGTGCCAGCAGTCTCCGACACGGACTAGGTTCCGGTGAGCAGTTCTTC
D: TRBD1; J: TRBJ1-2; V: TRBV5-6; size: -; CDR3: CASRLQGVDYGYTF; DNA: TGTGCCAGCAGGTTACAGGGGGTTGACTATGGCTACACCTTC
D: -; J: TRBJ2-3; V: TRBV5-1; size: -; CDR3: CASSLSGSTDTQYF; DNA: TGCGCCAGCAGCTTGTCTGGTAGCACAGATACGCAGTATTTT
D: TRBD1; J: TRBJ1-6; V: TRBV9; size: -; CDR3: CASSAAQGASSPLHF; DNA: TGTGCCAGCAGCGCCGCACAGGGGGCATCTTCACCCCTCCACTTT
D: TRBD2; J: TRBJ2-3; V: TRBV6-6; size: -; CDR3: CASSSIGTTWQNF; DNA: TGTGCCAGCAGTTCCATAGGGACTACGTGGCAGAATTTT
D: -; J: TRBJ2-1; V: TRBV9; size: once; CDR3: CASSPRPYNEQFF; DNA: TGTGCCAGCAGCCCTCGACCCTACAATGAGCAGTTCTTC
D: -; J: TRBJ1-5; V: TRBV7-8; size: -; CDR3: CASSPIQGIGQPQHF; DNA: TGTGCCAGCAGCCCCATCCAGGGAATCGGCCAGCCCCAGCATTTT
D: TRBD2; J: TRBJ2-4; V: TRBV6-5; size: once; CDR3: CASSYGGGKNIQYF; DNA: TGTGCCAGCAGTTACGGCGGGGGCAAAAACATTCAGTACTTC
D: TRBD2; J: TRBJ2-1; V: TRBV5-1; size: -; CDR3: CASSATSGRPPSNNEQFF; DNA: TGCGCCAGCAGCGCAACTAGCGGGAGGCCCCCAAGTAACAATGAGCAGTTCTTC
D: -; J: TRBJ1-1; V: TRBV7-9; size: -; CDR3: CASSQIQDNTEAFF; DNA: TGTGCCAGCAGCCAGATCCAGGATAACACTGAAGCTTTCTTT
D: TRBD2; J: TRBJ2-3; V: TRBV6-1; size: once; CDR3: CASSSPPSGNPTQYF; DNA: TGTGCCAGCAGTTCGCCCCCCAGCGGGAACCCCACGCAGTATTTT
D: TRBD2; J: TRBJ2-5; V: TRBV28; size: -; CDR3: CASSLPGGGQETQYF; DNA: TGTGCCAGCAGTTTACCGGGAGGGGGCCAAGAGACCCAGTACTTC
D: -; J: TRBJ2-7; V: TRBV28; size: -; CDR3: CASSLLSPINYEQYF; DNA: TGTGCCAGCAGTTTATTATCCCCCATCAACTACGAGCAGTACTTC
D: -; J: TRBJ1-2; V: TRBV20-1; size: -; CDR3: CSATIRKGYTF; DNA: TGCAGTGCCACGATTAGGAAAGGCTACACCTTC
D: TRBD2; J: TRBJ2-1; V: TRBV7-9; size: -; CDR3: CASSLGLLAGGEQFF; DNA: TGTGCCAGCAGCTTAGGGCTTCTAGCGGGGGGGGAGCAGTTCTTC
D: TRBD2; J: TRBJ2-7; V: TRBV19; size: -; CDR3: CASSPTSGHYEQYF; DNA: TGTGCCAGTAGTCCGACTAGCGGGCACTACGAGCAGTACTTC
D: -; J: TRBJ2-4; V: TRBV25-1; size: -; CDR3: CASSEYRGSIQYF; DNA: TGTGCCAGCAGTGAGTATCGAGGGAGCATTCAGTACTTC
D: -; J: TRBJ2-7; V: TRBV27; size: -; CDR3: CASSLLGREQYF; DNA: TGTGCCAGCAGTTTATTGGGCCGCGAGCAGTACTTC
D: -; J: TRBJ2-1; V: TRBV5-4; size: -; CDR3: CASSSGTNNEQFF; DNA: TGTGCCAGCAGCTCCGGGACCAACAATGAGCAGTTCTTC
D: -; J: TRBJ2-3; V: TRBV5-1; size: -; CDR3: CASSADPSADTQYF; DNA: TGCGCCAGCAGCGCGGACCCCAGCGCAGATACGCAGTATTTT
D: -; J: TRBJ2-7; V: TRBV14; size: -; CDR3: CASSQDLSPGYSYEQYF; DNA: TGTGCCAGCAGCCAAGATCTGTCCCCGGGCTACTCCTACGAGCAGTACTTC
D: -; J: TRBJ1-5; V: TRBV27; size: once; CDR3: CASSSRPQPQHF; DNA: TGTGCCAGCAGTTCCCGACCCCAGCCCCAGCATTTT
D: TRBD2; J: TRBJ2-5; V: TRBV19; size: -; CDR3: CASRTSGFAVETQYF; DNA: TGTGCCAGTAGAACTAGCGGGTTCGCGGTGGAGACCCAGTACTTC
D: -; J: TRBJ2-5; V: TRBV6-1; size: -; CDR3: CATRDMPGGQYF; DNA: TGTGCCACCAGAGACATGCCCGGAGGCCAGTACTTC